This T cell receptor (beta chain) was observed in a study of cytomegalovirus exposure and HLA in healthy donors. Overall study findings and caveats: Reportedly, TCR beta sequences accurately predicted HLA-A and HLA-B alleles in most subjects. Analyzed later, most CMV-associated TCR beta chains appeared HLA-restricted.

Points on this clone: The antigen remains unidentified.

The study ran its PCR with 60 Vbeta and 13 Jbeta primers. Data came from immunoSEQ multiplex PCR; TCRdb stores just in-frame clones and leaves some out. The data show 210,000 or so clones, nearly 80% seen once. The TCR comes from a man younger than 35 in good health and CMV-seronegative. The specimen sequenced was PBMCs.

DNA of the CDR3: TGTGCCTGGGTCTCGGGGCAGGGAGGTTCATGGGAGCTGTTTTTT. Encoded protein: CAWVSGQGGSWELFF. V and J are TRBV30 and TRBJ2-2; a possible D gene is TRBD2 (6 bases). The length of the CDR3 is 15 residues. V was shortened by 5 bases and J by 9 bases, with 22 bases between the two germline ends. Germline CDR1 GTSNPN, CDR2 SVGIG (reference sequence).